This is a list of T cell receptor beta chains from one sample in a study of a mutant IDH1 vaccine in newly diagnosed glioma. Libraries were prepared by immunoSEQ multiplex PCR; TCRdb keeps only in-frame clonotypes and omits some of them. The repertoire holds roughly 86,000 clones, with just under 90% as singletons. These receptors have no known antigen. The input for sequencing was PBMCs, taken from a glioma patient whose treatment included an IDH1 peptide vaccine. These receptors all stem from a woman aged 45-60 years with glioma. CDR3s include the opening cysteine and the closing phenylalanine or tryptophan. D genes are given only for firm matches. Size tells how often a clone was seen (once, few, many) or the class of an expanded clone, and some rows leave it out.

j_call,clone_size,d_call,v_call,cdr3_aa,cdr3_nt
TRBJ1-3,.,TRBD1,TRBV10-3,CAIRSQGTNTIYF,TGTGCCATCAGGTCACAGGGGACAAACACCATATATTTT
TRBJ1-2,once,.,TRBV5-5,CASSLKVVYGYTF,TGTGCCAGCAGCTTGAAGGTAGTCTATGGCTACACCTTC
TRBJ1-1,few,.,TRBV10-3,CAITWGGNTEAFF,TGTGCCATCACCTGGGGGGGGAACACTGAAGCTTTCTTT
TRBJ2-7,once,.,TRBV19,CASSISGVGSPYEQYF,TGTGCCAGTAGTATATCAGGGGTGGGATCACCCTACGAGCAGTACTTC
TRBJ2-1,few,TRBD2,TRBV5-1,CASSGGLAGGIEQFF,TGCGCCAGCAGCGGTGGACTAGCGGGAGGAATTGAGCAGTTCTTC
TRBJ1-2,.,.,TRBV28,CASSQHRANRGYTF,TGTGCCAGCAGCCAGCACAGGGCCAACCGGGGCTACACCTTC
TRBJ1-4,.,.,TRBV20-1,CSARVNEKLFF,TGCAGTGCTAGAGTTAATGAAAAACTGTTTTTT
TRBJ2-7,.,TRBD1,TRBV11-2,CASSSPRDRGTYEQYF,TGTGCCAGCAGCTCACCCCGGGACAGGGGTACCTACGAGCAGTACTTC
TRBJ2-1,.,TRBD1,TRBV6-1,CASSGTGGEFF,TGTGCCAGCAGTGGGACAGGGGGCGAATTCTTC
TRBJ2-7,.,TRBD2,TRBV27,CASSFSGRPGYEQYF,TGTGCCAGCAGTTTTTCCGGGAGGCCCGGCTACGAGCAGTACTTC
TRBJ2-2,.,TRBD1,TRBV28,CASSSPDRGNTGELFF,TGTGCCAGCAGCTCACCCGACAGGGGGAACACCGGGGAGCTGTTTTTT
TRBJ1-1,.,.,TRBV5-5,CASSLKGRGTEAFF,TGTGCCAGCAGCTTGAAGGGCCGGGGCACTGAAGCTTTCTTT
TRBJ2-6,.,.,TRBV15,CATSRKVGGANVLTF,TGTGCCACCAGCCGGAAGGTGGGGGGGGCCAACGTCCTGACTTTC
TRBJ1-4,few,.,TRBV18,CASSPRAGVEEKLFF,TGTGCCAGCTCACCACGGGCAGGGGTAGAAGAAAAACTGTTTTTT
TRBJ2-5,.,TRBD1,TRBV4-1,CASSQVALDDRARETQYF,TGCGCCAGCAGCCAAGTAGCCCTCGACGACAGGGCCCGGGAGACCCAGTACTTC
TRBJ1-6,once,.,TRBV28,CASSLGRSYNSPLHF,TGTGCCAGCAGTTTAGGGCGTTCCTATAATTCACCCCTCCACTTT
TRBJ1-1,.,.,TRBV28,CASSLYTGYTEAFF,TGTGCCAGCAGTTTATATACAGGGTACACTGAAGCTTTCTTT
TRBJ1-2,.,.,TRBV2,CASSEQGGNYGYTF,TGTGCCAGCAGTGAACAGGGCGGTAACTATGGCTACACCTTC
TRBJ2-7,once,TRBD1,TRBV19,CASSMGQGSYEQYF,TGTGCCAGTAGTATGGGACAGGGTTCCTACGAGCAGTACTTC
TRBJ1-2,.,TRBD1,TRBV19,CASSARQGANYGYTF,TGTGCCAGTAGTGCACGACAGGGGGCGAACTATGGCTACACCTTC
TRBJ2-1,.,.,TRBV4-2,CASSPRGGSGDYNEQFF,TGTGCCAGCAGCCCAAGGGGAGGTAGCGGAGATTACAATGAGCAGTTCTTC
TRBJ2-3,.,.,TRBV5-4,CASSLRAGNTDTQYF,TGTGCCAGCAGCTTGAGGGCAGGGAACACAGATACGCAGTATTTT
TRBJ1-2,.,.,TRBV4-2,CASSQDIGSLNGYTF,TGTGCCAGCAGCCAAGATATTGGCTCTCTGAATGGCTACACCTTC
TRBJ1-1,.,.,TRBV28,CASSLGGNTEAFF,TGTGCCAGCAGTTTAGGGGGGAACACTGAAGCTTTCTTT
TRBJ2-7,.,TRBD2,TRBV28,CASSLGLAGDLYEQYF,TGTGCCAGCAGTTTGGGACTAGCGGGAGACCTCTACGAGCAGTACTTC
TRBJ2-2,.,.,TRBV11-2,CASSSPRTETGELFF,TGTGCCAGCAGCTCCCCCCGGACAGAGACCGGGGAGCTGTTTTTT
TRBJ2-1,.,TRBD2,TRBV9,CASSVDSGRDYNEQFF,TGTGCCAGCAGCGTAGACAGCGGGAGGGATTACAATGAGCAGTTCTTC
TRBJ2-5,.,.,TRBV15,CATSRELGGGQETQYF,TGTGCCACCAGCAGAGAGCTGGGGGGCGGCCAAGAGACCCAGTACTTC
TRBJ2-7,.,.,TRBV6-5,CASSYRAFGGVREQYF,TGTGCCAGCAGTTACCGCGCGTTTGGGGGAGTGAGGGAGCAGTACTTC
TRBJ1-3,.,.,TRBV27,CASMRASGNTIYF,TGTGCCAGCATGCGGGCCTCTGGAAACACCATATATTTT
TRBJ1-5,.,.,TRBV27,CASRPRLERSATQHF,TGTGCCAGCAGACCCAGGCTGGAGAGGTCTGCGACCCAGCATTTT
TRBJ2-4,.,.,TRBV29-1,CSAYGGRGNIQYF,TGCAGCGCGTACGGGGGCCGAGGTAACATTCAGTACTTC
TRBJ2-2,.,.,TRBV5-4,CASSLAGKEAGELFF,TGTGCCAGCAGCTTGGCGGGGAAAGAAGCCGGGGAGCTGTTTTTT
TRBJ2-1,.,TRBD1,TRBV18,CASSVAGTAYNEQFF,TGTGCCAGCTCAGTGGCCGGGACAGCCTACAATGAGCAGTTCTTC
TRBJ2-5,.,.,TRBV7-6,CASSFDGPMGETQYF,TGTGCCAGCAGCTTTGACGGGCCGATGGGAGAGACCCAGTACTTC
TRBJ2-7,.,TRBD2,TRBV5-1,CASSSGLAGYEQYF,TGCGCCAGCAGCTCGGGACTAGCGGGCTACGAGCAGTACTTC
TRBJ1-3,.,.,TRBV7-8,CASTPYRGSGNTIYF,TGTGCCAGCACCCCTTATCGGGGCTCTGGAAACACCATATATTTT
TRBJ1-5,.,.,TRBV7-2,CASSFGQPNQPQHF,TGTGCCAGCAGCTTTGGACAGCCAAATCAGCCCCAGCATTTT
TRBJ1-3,.,.,TRBV30,CAWMMGSAGNTIYF,TGTGCCTGGATGATGGGGAGCGCTGGAAACACCATATATTTT
TRBJ2-7,once,.,TRBV25-1,CASSEWGVSYEQYF,TGTGCCAGCAGTGAATGGGGCGTCTCCTACGAGCAGTACTTC
TRBJ2-5,.,.,TRBV5-1,CASSLGRGGLEEQYF,TGCGCCAGCAGCTTGGGTCGAGGAGGGCTGGAGGAGCAGTACTTC
TRBJ1-5,.,.,TRBV21-1,CASSIDRGGQPQHF,TGTGCCAGCAGCATAGACAGGGGAGGCCAGCCCCAGCATTTT
TRBJ2-1,.,.,TRBV9,CASSTPRGFEYTYNEQFF,TGTGCCAGCAGCACCCCGCGCGGGTTCGAGTATACCTACAATGAGCAGTTCTTC
TRBJ2-7,.,.,TRBV11-2,CASSPRTSMTPYEQYF,TGTGCCAGCAGCCCGCGGACTTCAATGACCCCCTACGAGCAGTACTTC
TRBJ2-1,.,.,TRBV19,CASSILIPAAEQFF,TGTGCCAGTAGTATCTTGATCCCCGCGGCTGAGCAGTTCTTC
TRBJ2-7,.,TRBD2,TRBV4-2,CASSQGRLAGELGEQYF,TGTGCCAGCAGCCAAGGGCGACTAGCGGGAGAATTAGGCGAGCAGTACTTC
TRBJ2-7,.,TRBD2,TRBV28,CASSVPGLADSYEQYF,TGTGCCAGCAGTGTTCCGGGACTAGCGGACTCCTACGAGCAGTACTTC
TRBJ2-5,.,.,TRBV18,CASSVSEGQETQYF,TGTGCCAGCTCAGTTAGCGAGGGGCAAGAGACCCAGTACTTC